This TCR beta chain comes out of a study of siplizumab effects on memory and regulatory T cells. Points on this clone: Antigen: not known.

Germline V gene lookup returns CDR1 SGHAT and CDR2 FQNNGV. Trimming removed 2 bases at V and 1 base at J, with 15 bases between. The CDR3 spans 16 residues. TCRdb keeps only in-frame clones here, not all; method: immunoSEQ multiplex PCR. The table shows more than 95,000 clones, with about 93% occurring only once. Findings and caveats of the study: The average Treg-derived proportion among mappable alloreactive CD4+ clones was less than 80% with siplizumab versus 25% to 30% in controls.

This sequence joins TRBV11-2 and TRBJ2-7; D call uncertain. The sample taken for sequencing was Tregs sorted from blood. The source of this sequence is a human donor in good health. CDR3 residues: CASSLKQTYLSYEQYF. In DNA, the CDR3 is TGTGCCAGCAGCTTAAAGCAGACTTATCTATCCTACGAGCAGTACTTC.